The 19 T cell receptor beta chains below all came from one sample that was sequenced in a study of T cells in localized non-small cell lung cancer. Method: immunoSEQ multiplex PCR; TCRdb's copy keeps in-frame clones and lacks some. Of about 16,000 clones detected, about 88% appear once; the ten largest clones hold roughly 29%. The material was peripheral blood, obtained before any cancer treatment. The receptors were gathered from a female donor over 55 with stage III squamous cell lung carcinoma.

This chain connects TRBV30 to TRBJ1-1; D not certain. Trimming shortened V by 0 bases and J by 1 base, and 12 bases separated the two germline ends. Germline values: CDR1 GTSNPN, CDR2 SVGIG (reference sequence). CDR3 size: 15 residues. The CDR3 DNA is TGTGCCTGGAGTGTACTGCGGGTAACGAACACTGAAGCTTTCTTT. Amino acid sequence: CAWSVLRVTNTEAFF.

V and J are TRBV19 and TRBJ1-1; no reliable D call. Trimming removed 8 bases from V and 8 bases from J, with 18 bases in between. This CDR3 is 13 amino acids long. Germline V CDR1 and CDR2: LNHDA, SQIVND (reference sequence). The CDR3 is CASSPLFQAEAFF. The CDR3 nucleotides are TGTGCCAGTTCCCCCTTATTTCAGGCCGAAGCTTTCTTT.

The chain uses TRBV30 and TRBJ1-1; tentative D call: TRBD1 (6 bases). Germline loops: CDR1 GTSNPN, CDR2 SVGIG (reference sequence). CDR3 length equals 13 residues. V was trimmed by 5 bases and J by 0 bases, leaving 10 bases between them. The DNA for the CDR3 is TGTGCCTGGGGCGGACAGATGAACACTGAAGCTTTCTTT. The encoded protein is CAWGGQMNTEAFF.

The chain has TRBV11-3 and TRBJ2-6; TRBD1 is a possible D gene (6 bases). The germline V gene has CDR1 SGHNT and CDR2 YENEEA. Trimming pared 5 bases from V and 4 bases from J, leaving 9 bases between. This CDR3 has 14 residues. The CDR3 loop reads CASSPQGGANVLTF. DNA of the CDR3: TGTGCCAGCAGCCCTCAGGGGGGGGCCAACGTCCTGACTTTC.

The V call is TRBV4-1, the J call TRBJ2-3; 11 nucleotides align to TRBD2. The CDR3 length is 16 residues. CDR1 and CDR2 from the germline V gene are MGHRA and YSYEKL. The junction had 7 bases not matched to a gene; V was cut back by 4 bases and J by 4 bases. CDR3 sequence (DNA): TGCGCCAGCAGCCCCGATACTAGCGGGGGCCCAGATACGCAGTATTTT. It specifies CASSPDTSGGPDTQYF.

The gene calls are TRBV2 and TRBJ2-1, with D maybe TRBD2 (6 bases). V lost 8 bases, J lost 8 bases, and 22 bases lay in between. Germline V CDR1 and CDR2: SNHLY, FYNNEI. CDR3 length: 15 amino acids. For the CDR3, the DNA is TGTGCCAGCGGGCTAACGGGCGGGGACGGGTATGAGCAGTTCTTC. Translating it yields CASGLTGGDGYEQFF. Together with reference TRBV2 and TRBJ2-1, the CDR3 gives the full variable domain: EPEVTQTPSHQVTQMGQEVILRCVPISNHLYFYWYRQILGQKVEFLVSFYNNEISEKSEIFDDQFSVERPDGSNFTLKIRSTKLEDSAMYFCASGLTGGDGYEQFFGPGTRLTVL.

The chain uses TRBV10-3 and TRBJ2-2; 10 nucleotides line up with TRBD1. Germline values: CDR1 ENHRY, CDR2 SYGVKD. J was trimmed by 3 bases and V by 11 bases; bases with no gene match: 12. This CDR3 comprises 16 residues. CDR3 sequence reads: CAALIRTGGDTGELFF. CDR3 DNA: TGTGCCGCCCTAATACGGACAGGGGGGGACACCGGGGAGCTGTTTTTT.

The chain joins TRBV5-8 to TRBJ2-3; the D gene could be TRBD1 or TRBD2 (5 bases each). Trimming pared 4 bases from V and 0 bases from J, leaving 9 bases between. The CDR3 spans 14 residues. Germline CDR1 is SGHTS and CDR2 is YDEGEE. CDR3 region: CASSPGPSTDTQYF. In nucleotides, the CDR3 is TGTGCCAGCAGCCCGGGGCCTAGCACAGATACGCAGTATTTT.

The CDR3, as DNA: TGTGCCTGGAGGAGGGGCAATCAGGGAACAGATACGCAGTATTTT. Translated: CAWRRGNQGTDTQYF. The chain uses TRBV30 and TRBJ2-3, with D perhaps assigned TRBD1 or TRBD2 (5 bases each). The length of the CDR3 is 15 residues. The V gene's germline CDR1 is GTSNPN and CDR2 SVGIG (reference sequence). Trimming pared 3 bases from V and 3 bases from J, leaving 16 bases between.

The chain is built from TRBV2 and TRBJ2-2; D ambiguous. The CDR3 sequence is 14 residues long. Per germline, CDR1 SNHLY and CDR2 FYNNEI. Between the trimmed V and J ends, which lost 7 bases and 1 base, there was a span of 10 bases. CDR3 DNA: TGTGCCAGCACCGAAAGTGGGAACACCGGGGAGCTGTTTTTT. Translating it yields CASTESGNTGELFF.

This rearrangement joins TRBV7-9 to TRBJ2-7; 10 bases align to TRBD2. Germline V gene sequence: CDR1 SEHNR, CDR2 FQNEAQ (reference sequence). This CDR3 spans 18 amino acids. Losses at the gene ends were 4 bases for V and 2 bases for J; bases not matched to a gene: 14. The CDR3: CASSSTPGLATNPYEQYF. In DNA form, the CDR3 reads TGTGCCAGCAGCTCCACGCCGGGACTAGCGACAAACCCCTACGAGCAGTACTTC.

The V gene is TRBV5-6, the J gene TRBJ2-7; 12 bases agree with TRBD1. Per germline, CDR1 SGHDT and CDR2 YYEEEE. This CDR3 spans 19 amino acids. Germline trimming cut 3 bases from V and 2 bases from J; bases unmatched to any gene: 15. For the CDR3, the DNA is TGTGCCAGCAGCTCAGAAACCGGGACAGGGGGCGCGGGAACCTACGAGCAGTACTTC. Translation gives CASSSETGTGGAGTYEQYF. Based on the CDR3 plus reference TRBV5-6 and TRBJ2-7, the full variable domain is DAGVTQSPTHLIKTRGQQVTLRCSPKSGHDTVSWYQQALGQGPQFIFQYYEEEERQRGNFPDRFSGHQFPNYSSELNVNALLLGDSALYLCASSSETGTGGAGTYEQYFGPGTRLTVT.

This clone was seen a few times. The CDR3 spells CAWAPGHMNTEAFF. CDR3 in DNA: TGTGCCTGGGCACCGGGACATATGAACACTGAAGCTTTCTTT. The genes are TRBV30 and TRBJ1-1; D possibly corresponds to TRBD1 (6 bases). Germline V gene sequence: CDR1 GTSNPN, CDR2 SVGIG (reference sequence). Between the trimmed V and J ends, which lost 5 bases and 0 bases, there was a span of 13 bases. CDR3 length: 14 residues. Full variable domain (rest looked up from reference TRBV30 and TRBJ1-1): SQTIHQWPATLVQPVGSPLSLECTVEGTSNPNLYWYRQAAGRGLQLLFYSVGIGQISSEVPQNLSASRPQDRQFILSSKKLLLSDSGFYLCAWAPGHMNTEAFFGQGTRLTVV.

The gene calls are TRBV7-9 and TRBJ2-1; TRBD2 might be the D (5 bases). Germline CDR1 is SEHNR and CDR2 is FQNEAQ (reference sequence). The CDR3 sequence is 12 residues long. The ends were cut back, 8 bases at V and 6 bases at J, with 11 bases in the middle. CDR3: CASASSSNEQFF. CDR3 nucleotide sequence: TGTGCCAGCGCATCTAGCAGCAATGAGCAGTTCTTC.

CDR3 in amino acids: CASSFYNTGELFF. CDR3 DNA: TGTGCCAGCAGCTTTTACAACACCGGGGAGCTGTTTTTT. This rearrangement joins TRBV7-2 to TRBJ2-2; D unclear. The length of the CDR3 is 13 residues. V was pared by 3 bases and J by 2 bases, with 4 bases between. CDR1 is SGHTA, CDR2 FQGNSA, per germline.

The chain employs TRBV11-1 and TRBJ2-5; possibly TRBD2 for D (5 bases). The CDR3 extends over 15 amino acids. V was shortened by 1 base and J by 2 bases, with 11 bases between the two germline ends. Germline V gene sequence: CDR1 SGHAT, CDR2 FQDESV (reference sequence). The CDR3 bases are TGTGCCAGCAGCTTAGGTGGAGGCAGTCAAGAGACCCAGTACTTC. Its protein product is CASSLGGGSQETQYF.

The chain is built from TRBV21-1 and TRBJ1-3. TRBV21-1 is deemed a pseudogene. The CDR3 extends over 13 amino acids. Written as DNA, the CDR3 is TGTGCCAGCAACTACCACTCTGGAAACACCATATATTTT. Translating it yields CASNYHSGNTIYF.

This clone is a singleton in its sample. The chain employs TRBV9 and TRBJ2-1, with 10 bases fitting TRBD1. The CDR3 is 14 residues long. V lost 2 bases to trimming and J lost 10 bases; unmatched junction nucleotides: 6. Germline values: CDR1 SGDLS, CDR2 YYNGEE. CDR3 nucleotide sequence: TGTGCCAGCAGCGTTGCGGGACAGGGGAACGAGCAGTTCTTC. This codes for CASSVAGQGNEQFF.

The chain links TRBV7-3 to TRBJ2-5, with D maybe TRBD1 (5 bases). There are 13 residues in the CDR3. Trimming removed 2 bases at V and 5 bases at J, with 9 bases between. The germline CDR1 and CDR2 sequences are SGHTA and FQGTGA. CDR3 sequence (DNA): TGTGCCAGCAGCTTAGGGGCCCGGGAGACCCAGTACTTC. Its translation: CASSLGARETQYF.